These 27 T cell receptor beta chains were all obtained from the same sample, sequenced in a study of blood T cell repertoires in COVID-19. Profiled with immunoSEQ multiplex PCR; TCRdb holds only in-frame clones, not every one. The table has under 300,000 clones, 86% seen once. Material for sequencing was peripheral blood. The receptors stem from a man older than 75 with acute or convalescent COVID-19.

The gene calls are TRBV28 and TRBJ2-1; TRBD2 agrees at 7 bases. V lost 6 bases and J lost 9; bases outside the gene matches: 8. This CDR3 region has 13 residues. The germline V gene encodes CDR1 MDHEN and CDR2 SYDVKM. CDR3 coding DNA: TGTGCCAGCAGCCGCGCGGGCGGGGGTGAGCAGTTCTTC. Translating it yields CASSRAGGGEQFF.

The chain recombines TRBV6-5 with TRBJ1-1, with D unresolved. V shed 6 bases and J shed 5 bases, with 13 bases lying between them. The CDR3 is made up of 13 amino acids. The germline V gene encodes CDR1 MNHEY and CDR2 SVGAGI. CDR3 bases: TGTGCCAGCAGCTTTACAGCAATGACTGAAGCTTTCTTT. Residues: CASSFTAMTEAFF.

This chain links TRBV19 with TRBJ2-1; D perhaps matches TRBD2 (5 bases). The CDR3 has 15 amino acids. Germline V gene lookup returns CDR1 LNHDA and CDR2 SQIVND (reference sequence). The V end was cut by 6 bases, the J end by 0 bases, with 12 bases between. The CDR3: CASRMRDYSYNEQFF. The CDR3 DNA reads TGTGCCAGTAGGATGAGGGATTACTCCTACAATGAGCAGTTCTTC.

DNA of the CDR3: TGTGCCAGCAGTGAAAGCGTCAGAACGGCCGGGGAGCTGTTTTTT. Protein product: CASSESVRTAGELFF. The rearrangement joins TRBV2 to TRBJ2-2; no definite D call. Germline CDR1 is SNHLY and CDR2 is FYNNEI. Trimming stripped 2 bases from V and 6 bases from J, with 13 bases between. The CDR3 runs 15 residues.

The rearrangement uses TRBV6-2 or TRBV6-3 and TRBJ2-2, with 7 nucleotides matching TRBD1. From germline, CDR1 is MNHEY and CDR2 SVGEGT. The length of the CDR3 is 17 residues. With V trimmed by 2 bases and J by 1 base, 7 bases remained unmatched. The CDR3 loop reads CASSYLTGPLNTGELFF. As DNA, the CDR3 is TGTGCCAGCAGTTACCTGACAGGGCCCCTGAACACCGGGGAGCTGTTTTTT.

The rearrangement uses TRBV19 and TRBJ1-5; 8 bases align to TRBD1. CDR3 length: 17 amino acids. Germline V gives CDR1 LNHDA, CDR2 SQIVND (reference sequence). Trimming cost V 6 bases and J 1 base; bases outside gene matches: 11. The CDR3 here is CASRGGDRSGSNQPQHF. The DNA of the CDR3 is TGTGCCAGTAGAGGTGGGGACAGGTCAGGAAGCAATCAGCCCCAGCATTTT.

This clone was counted once. The rearrangement uses TRBV7-3 and TRBJ2-1; possibly TRBD2 for D (6 bases). V was cut by 3 bases and J by 3 bases, with 21 bases left in between. CDR1 and CDR2 from the germline V gene are SGHTA and FQGTGA. The CDR3 is 18 residues long. The CDR3 sequence: CASSFLSSKAGHYNEQFF. CDR3 in DNA: TGTGCCAGCAGCTTCCTTTCGTCAAAAGCGGGCCACTACAATGAGCAGTTCTTC.

This clone was picked up a small number of times. The V gene is TRBV10-1, the J gene TRBJ1-2; 9 bases are shared with TRBD1. The J segment lost 7 bases and the V segment lost 4 bases, leaving 16 bases of the junction unmatched. Per germline, CDR1 WNHNN and CDR2 SYGVQD (reference sequence). This CDR3 spans 17 amino acids. In DNA, the CDR3 is TGCGCCAGCAGTGGCTCGCCCGGGACAGGGTTAATTGGTGGCTACACCTTC. This encodes CASSGSPGTGLIGGYTF.

V and J are TRBV10-1 and TRBJ1-2; D not certain. Germline V gene sequence: CDR1 WNHNN, CDR2 SYGVQD (reference sequence). The CDR3 runs to 13 residues. V gave up 5 bases and J gave up 7 bases, with 14 bases separating them. CDR3 coding DNA: TGCGCCAGCAGTCTTTTGGCGGAATCTGGCTACACCTTC. This gives the protein CASSLLAESGYTF.

This sequence joins TRBV28 and TRBJ2-6; 9 nucleotides line up with TRBD1. The junction had 15 bases not matched to a gene; V was cut back by 5 bases and J by 4 bases. From germline, CDR1 is MDHEN and CDR2 SYDVKM. This CDR3 comprises 19 residues. Here the CDR3 reads CASSPGQGRPTGGANVLTF. The CDR3 coding sequence is TGTGCCAGCAGTCCAGGACAGGGGCGGCCAACGGGGGGGGCCAACGTCCTGACTTTC. The full variable domain, rest sourced from reference TRBV28 and TRBJ2-6, is DVKVTQSSRYLVKRTGEKVFLECVQDMDHENMFWYRQDPGLGLRLIYFSYDVKMKEKGDIPEGYSVSREKKERFSLILESASTNQTSMYLCASSPGQGRPTGGANVLTFGAGSRLTVL.

This clone showed up just a few times. The chain employs TRBV2 and TRBJ1-3; D perhaps matches TRBD1 (5 bases). CDR1 and CDR2 from the germline V gene are SNHLY and FYNNEI. The CDR3 runs 15 residues. Trimming removed 3 bases at V and 0 bases at J, with 9 bases between. CDR3 nucleotide sequence: TGTGCCAGCAGTGAGGAGGGGTACTCTGGAAACACCATATATTTT. It yields the protein CASSEEGYSGNTIYF.

This clone has just one count. The gene calls are TRBV28 and TRBJ1-2; maybe TRBD1 (6 bases). Per germline, CDR1 MDHEN and CDR2 SYDVKM. The length of the CDR3 is 15 residues. V was clipped by 6 bases and J by 11 bases, with 25 bases between them. CDR3 residues: CASSPGAIGNLGYTF. CDR3 DNA: TGTGCCAGCAGCCCAGGGGCCATTGGAAACCTTGGGTACACCTTC.

The rearrangement links TRBV6-5 to TRBJ2-7; TRBD1 might be the D (6 bases). This CDR3 has 15 residues. CDR1 and CDR2 (germline): MNHEY, SVGAGI. Trimming cost V 4 bases and J 4 bases, with 17 bases left between them. Here the CDR3 reads CASSFMVGHSYEQYF. DNA of the CDR3: TGTGCCAGCAGTTTCATGGTGGGACACTCATACGAGCAGTACTTC.

This clone was found once. The gene calls are TRBV29-1 and TRBJ1-2, with TRBD1 as a possible D gene (5 bases). CDR3 length equals 13 residues. Germline loops: CDR1 SQVTM, CDR2 ANQGSEA. V lost 3 bases, J lost 4 bases, and 12 bases lay in between. The CDR3: CSVDSRDGYGYTF. The CDR3 coding sequence is TGCAGCGTTGATAGCAGGGATGGCTATGGCTACACCTTC.

The J gene is TRBJ2-3, the V gene TRBV11-3; D may be TRBD2 (6 bases). The CDR3 has 17 residues. The germline CDR1 and CDR2 sequences are SGHNT and YENEEA. V lost 5 bases and J lost 1, with 19 bases in between. The CDR3 DNA sequence: TGTGCCAGCAGCCCCCGTGGTAGCGGAGTAGGCACAGATACGCAGTATTTT. It specifies CASSPRGSGVGTDTQYF.

In this sample, this clone turned up many times. V is TRBV5-4 and J is TRBJ2-1, with 7 bases that match TRBD1. The germline V gene has CDR1 SGHNT and CDR2 YYREEE (reference sequence). CDR3 size: 13 residues. V lost 4 bases to trimming and J lost 7 bases; unmatched junction nucleotides: 5. The CDR3 nucleotides are TGTGCCAGCAGCCCTGGGACAGCTAATGAGCAGTTCTTC. It yields the protein CASSPGTANEQFF. Together with reference TRBV5-4 and TRBJ2-1, the CDR3 gives the full variable domain: ETGVTQSPTHLIKTRGQQVTLRCSSQSGHNTVSWYQQALGQGPQFIFQYYREEENGRGNFPPRFSGLQFPNYSSELNVNALELDDSALYLCASSPGTANEQFFGPGTRLTVL.

J is TRBJ2-1 and V is TRBV7-6; TRBD1 might be the D (5 bases). Trimming took off 6 bases at V and 6 bases at J, with 18 bases between the two ends. CDR1 SGHVS and CDR2 FNYEAQ come from the germline V gene. The CDR3 runs to 15 residues. The DNA of the CDR3 is TGTGCCAGCAGTCCGACCCAGGACATTCGCAATGAGCAGTTCTTC. As protein: CASSPTQDIRNEQFF.

The chain uses TRBV4-2 and TRBJ1-1; TRBD1 matches at 7 bases. Germline V gene sequence: CDR1 LGHNA, CDR2 YNFKEQ. The CDR3 sequence is 15 residues long. Unmatched junction bases numbered 6, after V lost 0 bases and J lost 5 bases. The CDR3 region is CASSQDQGEGTEAFF. Written as DNA, the CDR3 is TGTGCCAGCAGCCAAGATCAGGGGGAAGGGACTGAAGCTTTCTTT.

This clone was recorded once. The rearrangement links TRBV4-1 to TRBJ2-1, with TRBD2 matching 10 bases. J gave up 6 bases and V 4 bases, and 6 bases lay outside the gene matches. The CDR3 runs 15 residues. Germline V gives CDR1 MGHRA, CDR2 YSYEKL. In nucleotides, the CDR3 is TGCGCCAGCAGCCGAAGACTAGCGGGCTTCAATGAGCAGTTCTTC. This sequence encodes CASSRRLAGFNEQFF.

To note about this clone: This CDR3 is also generated by other DNA sequences in the sample. The V gene is TRBV27, the J gene TRBJ2-7, with a weak D call TRBD2 (6 bases). In germline, CDR1 is MNHEY, CDR2 SMNVEV (reference sequence). Trimming took off 5 bases at V and 1 base at J, with 15 bases between the two ends. The CDR3 is made up of 15 amino acids. The CDR3 nucleotides read TGTGCCAGCAGTCTGTCCGGGACTGAATCCTACGAGCAGTACTTC. Translating gives CASSLSGTESYEQYF.

The chain is built from TRBV5-8 and TRBJ1-1; D unclear. V lost 0 bases and J lost 5, with 11 bases in between. From germline, CDR1 is SGHTS and CDR2 YDEGEE. The CDR3 is 14 amino acids. CDR3 coding DNA: TGTGCCAGCAGCTTGGCCTTGGGAGGGACTGAAGCTTTCTTT. Protein: CASSLALGGTEAFF.

The CDR3 loop reads CASTVPGQGIGGYTF. The DNA for the CDR3 is TGTGCCAGCACCGTCCCGGGACAGGGAATTGGGGGCTACACCTTC. The chain has TRBV28 and TRBJ1-2; TRBD1 matches at 9 bases. The junction had 14 bases not matched to a gene; V was cut back by 7 bases and J by 8 bases. Germline values: CDR1 MDHEN, CDR2 SYDVKM. This CDR3 region has 15 residues.

The chain has TRBV19 and TRBJ1-5; D remains ambiguous. CDR3 length: 13 residues. Germline lookup yields CDR1 LNHDA and CDR2 SQIVND (reference sequence). Trimming removed 7 bases at V and 6 bases at J, with 13 bases between. The CDR3 is CASNEGLIQPQHF. Here the CDR3 DNA reads TGTGCCAGTAATGAGGGATTGATTCAGCCCCAGCATTTT.

This chain connects TRBV18 to TRBJ1-2; possibly TRBD1 for D (6 bases). Trimming removed 2 bases at V and 6 bases at J, with 13 bases between. Germline V gene sequence: CDR1 KGHSH, CDR2 LQKENI. CDR3 size: 14 residues. CDR3 sequence (DNA): TGTGCCAGCTCACCAAGGGGGAACAGAGATGGCTACACCTTC. Protein sequence: CASSPRGNRDGYTF. The entire variable domain, with the rest obtained from reference TRBV18 and TRBJ1-2, is as follows: NAGVMQNPRHLVRRRGQEARLRCSPMKGHSHVYWYRQLPEEGLKFMVYLQKENIIDESGMPKERFSAEFPKEGPSILRIQQVVRGDSAAYFCASSPRGNRDGYTFGSGTRLTVV.

The CDR3 DNA reads TGTGCCAGCAGCGCGGGGGGGCATAACTATGGCTACACCTTC. The encoded protein is CASSAGGHNYGYTF. This rearrangement joins TRBV9 to TRBJ1-2, with a tentative D call TRBD1 (6 bases). This CDR3 contains 14 residues. Germline V CDR1 and CDR2: SGDLS, YYNGEE. Trimming took 3 bases from V and 1 from J, leaving 10 bases between them. Filled out from reference TRBV9 and TRBJ1-2, the complete variable domain reads DSGVTQTPKHLITATGQRVTLRCSPRSGDLSVYWYQQSLDQGLQFLIQYYNGEERAKGNILERFSAQQFPDLHSELNLSSLELGDSALYFCASSAGGHNYGYTFGSGTRLTVV.

The V call is TRBV18, the J call TRBJ1-2, with no clear D. CDR1 and CDR2 from the germline V gene are KGHSH and LQKENI. The V and J ends lost 1 base and 5 bases respectively, with 14 bases between them. This CDR3 region has 15 residues. The CDR3 region is CASSPLRENRYGYTF. In DNA form, the CDR3 reads TGTGCCAGCTCACCACTCCGGGAGAATCGGTATGGCTACACCTTC.

The chain combines TRBV28 with TRBJ1-2; D uncertain. This CDR3 is built from 12 residues. The germline CDR1 and CDR2 sequences are MDHEN and SYDVKM. Trimming took off 5 bases at V and 5 bases at J, with 9 bases between the two ends. The CDR3 loop reads CASSQRTYGYTF. The CDR3 DNA sequence: TGTGCCAGCAGTCAACGAACATATGGCTACACCTTC.